This T cell receptor (beta chain) was documented in a study of regulatory T cells in long-lasting Graves disease. Time point reported: newly diagnosed GD, antithyroid drugs for less than 3 months. Isolated PBMC RNA provided the starting material for the TCR library. V shed 5 bases and J shed 1 base, with 16 bases lying between them. The germline V gene has CDR1 KGHDR and CDR2 SFDVKD. The CDR3 extends over 16 amino acids. Both iRepertoire HTBI primers and Arm-PCR of CDR3 regions were used to build the TCR beta libraries. TCRdb analysed the multiplex PCR reads with MiXCR anew, one entry per CDR3 protein. This table has approximately 400,000 distinct CDR3 sequences, about 16% appearing once. Many counts were recorded for this clonotype. These data were also reused for a study on T cells in Graves' hyperthyroidism and ophthalmopathy.

This receptor was taken from a woman in her 30s with Graves disease. Sequenced here: peripheral blood mononuclear cells (PBMCs), sampled at new diagnosis, from a patient treated with antithyroid drugs. J is TRBJ1-1 and V is TRBV24-1, with a weak D call TRBD1 (5 bases). CDR3 region: CATSATSGTENTEAFF. The CDR3, as DNA: TGTGCCACCAGTGCCACTTCCGGGACGGAGAACACTGAAGCTTTCTTT.